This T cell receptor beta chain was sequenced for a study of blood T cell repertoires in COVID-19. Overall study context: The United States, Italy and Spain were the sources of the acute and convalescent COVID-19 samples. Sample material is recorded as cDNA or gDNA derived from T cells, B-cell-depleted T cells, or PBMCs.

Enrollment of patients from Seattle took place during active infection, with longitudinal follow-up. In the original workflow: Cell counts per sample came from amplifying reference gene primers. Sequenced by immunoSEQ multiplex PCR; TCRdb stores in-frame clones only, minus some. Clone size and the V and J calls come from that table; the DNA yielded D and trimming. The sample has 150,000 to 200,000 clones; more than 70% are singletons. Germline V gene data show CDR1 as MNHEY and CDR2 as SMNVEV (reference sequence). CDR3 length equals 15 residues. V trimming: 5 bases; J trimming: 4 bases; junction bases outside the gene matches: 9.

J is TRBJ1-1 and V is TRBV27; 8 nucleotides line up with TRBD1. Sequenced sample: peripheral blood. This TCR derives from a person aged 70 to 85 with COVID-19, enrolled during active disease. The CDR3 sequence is CASSPRTGMSTEAFF. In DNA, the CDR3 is TGTGCCAGCAGTCCTAGGACAGGGATGAGCACTGAAGCTTTCTTT.